This is a list of T cell receptor beta chains from one sample in a study of blood T cell repertoires in COVID-19. Libraries were prepared by immunoSEQ multiplex PCR; TCRdb keeps only in-frame clonotypes and omits some of them. The sample has tens of thousands of clones, about four fifths seen once. Sequencing was carried out using peripheral blood. Source of these receptors: a man between 45 and 60 years old with acute or convalescent COVID-19. CDR3s include the opening cysteine and the closing phenylalanine or tryptophan. The order of the fields is CDR3 protein, CDR3 DNA, J gene, D gene, clone size, V gene. The D gene is left open where the match is weak. The listing skips clone size in some rows; elsewhere it reads once, few, many or a size class.

CDR3 protein: CASSFRRLAGRNEQYF
CDR3 DNA: TGTGCCAGCAGTTTCCGCCGACTAGCGGGACGAAACGAGCAGTACTTC
J gene: TRBJ2-7
D gene: TRBD2
clone size: NA
V gene: TRBV28

CDR3 protein: CASSEGQGRVQPQHF
CDR3 DNA: TGTGCCAGCTCAGAAGGACAGGGGAGAGTTCAGCCCCAGCATTTT
J gene: TRBJ1-5
D gene: TRBD1
clone size: NA
V gene: TRBV18

CDR3 protein: CASSLSPSGREEQYF
CDR3 DNA: TGTGCCAGCAGCTTATCGCCTAGCGGGAGGGAGGAGCAGTACTTC
J gene: TRBJ2-7
D gene: TRBD2
clone size: NA
V gene: TRBV11-2

CDR3 protein: CASRGGAGYGYTF
CDR3 DNA: TGTGCCAGCAGGGGGGGGGCTGGCTATGGCTACACCTTC
J gene: TRBJ1-2
D gene: NA
clone size: NA
V gene: TRBV9

CDR3 protein: CASSKTPDRAGAEAFF
CDR3 DNA: TGTGCCAGCAGCAAAACCCCTGACAGGGCCGGGGCTGAAGCTTTCTTT
J gene: TRBJ1-1
D gene: NA
clone size: NA
V gene: TRBV21-1

CDR3 protein: CASSLYGTGGRTEAFF
CDR3 DNA: TGTGCCAGCAGCTTATATGGGACAGGGGGCCGGACTGAAGCTTTCTTT
J gene: TRBJ1-1
D gene: TRBD1
clone size: NA
V gene: TRBV7-3

CDR3 protein: CATSKDRDTEAFF
CDR3 DNA: TGTGCCACCAGCAAGGACAGGGACACTGAAGCTTTCTTT
J gene: TRBJ1-1
D gene: TRBD1
clone size: NA
V gene: TRBV15

CDR3 protein: CAGGQGSYNSPLHF
CDR3 DNA: TGTGCCGGGGGACAGGGGAGCTATAATTCACCCCTCCACTTT
J gene: TRBJ1-6
D gene: TRBD1
clone size: NA
V gene: TRBV6-5

CDR3 protein: CATSPLAGGQETQYF
CDR3 DNA: TGTGCCACCAGCCCCCTAGCGGGGGGCCAAGAGACCCAGTACTTC
J gene: TRBJ2-5
D gene: TRBD2
clone size: NA
V gene: TRBV19

CDR3 protein: CASSMEWDRGHQETQYF
CDR3 DNA: TGTGCCAGTAGTATGGAATGGGACAGGGGGCATCAAGAGACCCAGTACTTC
J gene: TRBJ2-5
D gene: TRBD1
clone size: NA
V gene: TRBV19

CDR3 protein: CASSYSQGAHTEAFF
CDR3 DNA: TGTGCCAGCAGTTACTCCCAGGGGGCGCACACTGAAGCTTTCTTT
J gene: TRBJ1-1
D gene: TRBD1
clone size: NA
V gene: TRBV6-6

CDR3 protein: CASSWTGYDAGELFF
CDR3 DNA: TGTGCCAGCAGCTGGACAGGGTATGATGCCGGGGAGCTGTTTTTT
J gene: TRBJ2-2
D gene: TRBD1
clone size: once
V gene: TRBV7-9

CDR3 protein: CASSLTAGRVEAFF
CDR3 DNA: TGTGCCAGCAGCTTAACAGCAGGGAGGGTTGAAGCTTTCTTT
J gene: TRBJ1-1
D gene: NA
clone size: NA
V gene: TRBV7-3

CDR3 protein: CASSHDSNYEQYF
CDR3 DNA: TGCGCCAGCAGCCACGACTCGAACTACGAGCAGTACTTC
J gene: TRBJ2-7
D gene: NA
clone size: NA
V gene: TRBV5-1

CDR3 protein: CASRSGTGYNEQFF
CDR3 DNA: TGTGCCAGCAGAAGCGGGACAGGTTACAATGAGCAGTTCTTC
J gene: TRBJ2-1
D gene: NA
clone size: once
V gene: TRBV6-5

CDR3 protein: CASSLSPSNTGELFF
CDR3 DNA: TGTGCCAGCAGCTTATCTCCTTCGAACACCGGGGAGCTGTTTTTT
J gene: TRBJ2-2
D gene: NA
clone size: few
V gene: TRBV7-3

CDR3 protein: CASSPDRVLEQFF
CDR3 DNA: TGTGCCAGCAGTCCCGACAGGGTTCTTGAGCAGTTCTTC
J gene: TRBJ2-1
D gene: TRBD1
clone size: once
V gene: TRBV6-5

CDR3 protein: CASRPTGTGHEKLFF
CDR3 DNA: TGTGCCAGCAGACCCACCGGGACAGGGCATGAAAAACTGTTTTTT
J gene: TRBJ1-4
D gene: TRBD1
clone size: NA
V gene: TRBV6-5

CDR3 protein: CASSLAQVRAGYTF
CDR3 DNA: TGTGCCAGCAGTTTGGCCCAGGTGCGGGCTGGCTACACCTTC
J gene: TRBJ1-2
D gene: NA
clone size: NA
V gene: TRBV2

CDR3 protein: CASSEQRYGYTF
CDR3 DNA: TGTGCCAGCAGTGAACAGCGTTATGGCTACACCTTC
J gene: TRBJ1-2
D gene: NA
clone size: NA
V gene: TRBV2

CDR3 protein: CASSPPNSNEQFF
CDR3 DNA: TGTGCCAGCAGTCCCCCCAATAGCAATGAGCAGTTCTTC
J gene: TRBJ2-1
D gene: NA
clone size: NA
V gene: TRBV12-3/TRBV12-4

CDR3 protein: CASSYGQGETQYF
CDR3 DNA: TGCGCCAGCAGCTACGGACAGGGGGAGACCCAGTACTTC
J gene: TRBJ2-5
D gene: TRBD1
clone size: NA
V gene: TRBV5-1

CDR3 protein: CASRSTSGTYEQYF
CDR3 DNA: TGTGCCAGCAGATCGACTAGCGGAACCTACGAGCAGTACTTC
J gene: TRBJ2-7
D gene: TRBD2
clone size: NA
V gene: TRBV27

CDR3 protein: CASSLQGWGTDTQYF
CDR3 DNA: TGTGCCAGCAGCTTACAGGGGTGGGGCACAGATACGCAGTATTTT
J gene: TRBJ2-3
D gene: NA
clone size: NA
V gene: TRBV7-8

CDR3 protein: CASSLAAPRDRIYEQYF
CDR3 DNA: TGTGCCAGCAGTTTGGCGGCCCCGAGGGACAGGATCTACGAGCAGTACTTC
J gene: TRBJ2-7
D gene: TRBD1
clone size: large
V gene: TRBV27

CDR3 protein: CASSVGGQGTYEQYF
CDR3 DNA: TGTGCCAGCAGCGTAGGGGGACAGGGGACCTACGAGCAGTACTTC
J gene: TRBJ2-7
D gene: TRBD1
clone size: NA
V gene: TRBV9

CDR3 protein: CASTDSNEQFF
CDR3 DNA: TGTGCCAGCACGGACAGCAATGAGCAGTTCTTC
J gene: TRBJ2-1
D gene: NA
clone size: NA
V gene: TRBV2

CDR3 protein: CASSSDILNTEAFF
CDR3 DNA: TGCGCCAGCAGCTCCGACATCCTGAACACTGAAGCTTTCTTT
J gene: TRBJ1-1
D gene: NA
clone size: few
V gene: TRBV5-1

CDR3 protein: CASSFGVWDEQYF
CDR3 DNA: TGTGCCAGCAGTTTCGGGGTTTGGGACGAGCAGTACTTC
J gene: TRBJ2-7
D gene: NA
clone size: NA
V gene: TRBV27

CDR3 protein: CASRVGQGTNEKLFF
CDR3 DNA: TGCGCCAGCAGGGTCGGACAAGGGACTAATGAAAAACTGTTTTTT
J gene: TRBJ1-4
D gene: NA
clone size: NA
V gene: TRBV5-1

CDR3 protein: CASSASGGNYEQYF
CDR3 DNA: TGCGCCAGCAGCGCCAGCGGGGGAAACTACGAGCAGTACTTC
J gene: TRBJ2-7
D gene: TRBD2
clone size: few
V gene: TRBV5-1

CDR3 protein: CASRRGQAYEQYF
CDR3 DNA: TGTGCCAGCAGGCGTGGACAGGCCTACGAGCAGTACTTC
J gene: TRBJ2-7
D gene: TRBD1
clone size: NA
V gene: TRBV7-8

CDR3 protein: CASSPRRRGTDTQYF
CDR3 DNA: TGTGCCAGCAGCCCCCGACGGCGGGGCACAGATACGCAGTATTTT
J gene: TRBJ2-3
D gene: NA
clone size: NA
V gene: TRBV7-9

CDR3 protein: CASSRSTHFTGGNEQFF
CDR3 DNA: TGTGCCAGCAGCCGATCCACCCACTTCACCGGTGGCAATGAGCAGTTCTTC
J gene: TRBJ2-1
D gene: NA
clone size: NA
V gene: TRBV7-3

CDR3 protein: CASSQGGGRDLDNSPLHF
CDR3 DNA: TGTGCCAGCAGCCAAGGAGGAGGGCGGGACTTGGATAATTCACCCCTCCACTTT
J gene: TRBJ1-6
D gene: NA
clone size: NA
V gene: TRBV3-1/TRBV3-2

CDR3 protein: CASSGAGGVSYEQYF
CDR3 DNA: TGTGCCAGCAGTGGCGCGGGCGGGGTCTCCTACGAGCAGTACTTC
J gene: TRBJ2-7
D gene: NA
clone size: NA
V gene: TRBV2

CDR3 protein: CASSRDVLAGGPRETQYF
CDR3 DNA: TGTGCCAGCAGCCGAGATGTACTAGCGGGAGGGCCTCGGGAGACCCAGTACTTC
J gene: TRBJ2-5
D gene: TRBD2
clone size: NA
V gene: TRBV4-2

CDR3 protein: CASSRTSGRAKDTQYF
CDR3 DNA: TGTGCCAGTAGTAGGACTAGCGGGAGGGCGAAAGATACGCAGTATTTT
J gene: TRBJ2-3
D gene: TRBD2
clone size: NA
V gene: TRBV19

CDR3 protein: CSASWEDARDEQFF
CDR3 DNA: TGCAGTGCTAGTTGGGAGGATGCCCGGGATGAGCAGTTCTTC
J gene: TRBJ2-1
D gene: NA
clone size: NA
V gene: TRBV20-1